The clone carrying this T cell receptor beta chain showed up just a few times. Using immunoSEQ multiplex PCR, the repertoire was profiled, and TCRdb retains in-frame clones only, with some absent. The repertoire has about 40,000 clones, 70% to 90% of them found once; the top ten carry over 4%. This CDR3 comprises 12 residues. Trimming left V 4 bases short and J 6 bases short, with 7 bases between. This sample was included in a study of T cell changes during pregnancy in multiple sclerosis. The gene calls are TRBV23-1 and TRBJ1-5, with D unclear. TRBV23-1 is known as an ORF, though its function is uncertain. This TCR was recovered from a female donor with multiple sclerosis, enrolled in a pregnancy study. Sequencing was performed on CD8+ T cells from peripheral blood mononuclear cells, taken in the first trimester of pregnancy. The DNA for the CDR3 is TGCGCCAGCAGTCCTACTTGTCAGCCCCAGCATTTT. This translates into CASSPTCQPQHF.